Following are 30 T cell receptor beta chains from one sample sequenced in a study of blood T cell repertoires in COVID-19. Generated by immunoSEQ multiplex PCR, the TCRdb table keeps only in-frame clones and is missing some. Altogether 250,000 to 350,000 clones are present, roughly 86% being singletons, with the ten largest covering 2.5% to 3.5%. What was sequenced was PBMCs or T cells enriched from blood (not recorded which). The receptor set was obtained from a woman aged 50 to 65 who had been exposed to COVID-19.

This clone was seen once. The gene calls are TRBV6-2 or TRBV6-3 and TRBJ2-3; 8 bases agree with TRBD2. CDR3 size: 15 residues. Unmatched junction bases numbered 2, after V lost 1 base and J lost 2 bases. The germline V gene encodes CDR1 MNHEY and CDR2 SVGEGT. Written as DNA, the CDR3 is TGTGCCAGCAGTTACTGGACTAGCCACACAGATACGCAGTATTTT. This translates into CASSYWTSHTDTQYF.

Details on this clone: The same CDR3 arises from other DNA sequences in this sample as well. The chain carries TRBV19 and TRBJ1-5; D unresolved. The ends were cut back, 2 bases at V and 4 bases at J, with 6 bases in the middle. The length of the CDR3 is 13 residues. Germline loops: CDR1 LNHDA, CDR2 SQIVND (reference sequence). CDR3 in amino acids: CASSIPQNQPQHF. The CDR3 DNA reads TGTGCCAGTAGTATACCGCAGAATCAGCCCCAGCATTTT.

The chain is built from TRBV3-1 (or the pseudogene TRBV3-2) and TRBJ2-7; D is unresolved. Germline-derived CDR1 and CDR2 are LGHDT and YNNKEL (reference sequence). The CDR3 consists of 13 residues. Trimming took off 0 bases at V and 7 bases at J, with 10 bases between the two ends. The CDR3 protein is CASSQDPRSEQYF. CDR3 DNA sequence: TGTGCCAGCAGCCAAGATCCGCGGTCAGAGCAGTACTTC.

V gene TRBV28 combines with J gene TRBJ1-5, with TRBD1 matching 8 bases. In germline, CDR1 is MDHEN, CDR2 SYDVKM. This CDR3 is built from 15 residues. Germline trimming cut 3 bases from V and 6 bases from J; bases unmatched to any gene: 7. CDR3 sequence: CASSFGDRLSQPQHF. The DNA of the CDR3 is TGTGCCAGCAGTTTTGGGGACAGGCTTTCTCAGCCCCAGCATTTT. The whole variable domain, remainder taken from reference TRBV28 and TRBJ1-5, is DVKVTQSSRYLVKRTGEKVFLECVQDMDHENMFWYRQDPGLGLRLIYFSYDVKMKEKGDIPEGYSVSREKKERFSLILESASTNQTSMYLCASSFGDRLSQPQHFGDGTRLSIL.

This rearrangement joins TRBV9 to TRBJ2-3; 9 bases align to TRBD2. Germline-derived CDR1 and CDR2 are SGDLS and YYNGEE. The CDR3 sequence is 15 residues long. The J segment lost 6 bases and the V segment lost 2 bases, leaving 7 bases of the junction unmatched. This CDR3 is CASSVGGGALDTQYF. The CDR3, as DNA: TGTGCCAGCAGCGTCGGCGGGGGGGCCCTCGATACGCAGTATTTT.

The gene calls are TRBV6-4 and TRBJ2-3; 7 nucleotides agree with TRBD2. Germline-derived CDR1 and CDR2 are MRHNA and SNTAGT. CDR3 length: 14 residues. V shed 5 bases, J shed 6 bases, and the junction held 8 bases outside the gene matches. CDR3 DNA sequence: TGTGCCAGCAGTAGGACTAGTGCTCAGGATACGCAGTATTTT. Protein product: CASSRTSAQDTQYF.

The J gene is TRBJ1-1, the V gene TRBV4-1, with D possibly being TRBD1 (5 bases). Germline V gives CDR1 MGHRA, CDR2 YSYEKL. This CDR3 region has 21 residues. Trimming removed 4 bases from V and 5 bases from J, with 35 bases in between. CDR3 DNA sequence: TGCGCCAGCAGCCCCTCACCCGGGGGGGGGAGCCCTGACCGGGGGGGAACTGAAGCTTTCTTT. This encodes CASSPSPGGGSPDRGGTEAFF.

The chain is built from TRBV5-1 and TRBJ2-1; 7 bases are a match to TRBD1. V lost 4 bases, J lost 14 bases, and 9 bases stayed unmatched. This CDR3 has 12 residues. Germline loops: CDR1 SGHRS, CDR2 YFSETQ. The CDR3 sequence: CASSDPPGGKFF. CDR3 bases: TGCGCCAGCAGCGACCCCCCAGGGGGAAAGTTCTTC.

The rearrangement uses TRBV4-1 and TRBJ2-7, with 10 bases that match TRBD1. The CDR3 runs 14 residues. Germline lookup yields CDR1 MGHRA and CDR2 YSYEKL. The V gene end was trimmed by 1 base and the J gene end by 6 bases; junction bases not matched to a gene: 3. The CDR3 spells CASSQGDRGGEQYF. For the CDR3, the DNA is TGCGCCAGCAGCCAAGGGGACAGGGGAGGCGAGCAGTACTTC.

The rearrangement uses TRBV3-1 (or the pseudogene TRBV3-2) and TRBJ1-1; D may be TRBD1 (5 bases). V shed 11 bases and J shed 1 base, with 14 bases lying between them. Germline V gene sequence: CDR1 LGHDT, CDR2 YNNKEL (reference sequence). This CDR3 spans 13 amino acids. DNA of the CDR3: TGTGCCTGTAGGGGTACGTGGAACACTGAAGCTTTCTTT. Translation gives CACRGTWNTEAFF.

The chain couples TRBV27 to TRBJ2-7; D is perhaps TRBD2 (6 bases). V was clipped by 4 bases and J by 3 bases, with 10 bases between them. Germline-derived CDR1 and CDR2 are MNHEY and SMNVEV (reference sequence). This CDR3 comprises 13 residues. The CDR3 here is CASSSSTSYEQYF. The CDR3 nucleotides read TGTGCCAGCAGTTCGTCGACTAGCTACGAGCAGTACTTC.

The chain combines TRBV28 with TRBJ1-2; weak D call: TRBD1 (5 bases). The CDR3 runs to 14 residues. V was pared by 4 bases and J by 6 bases, with 15 bases between. Germline CDR1 reads MDHEN; CDR2 reads SYDVKM. The CDR3 sequence is CASSYSQGVDGYTF. In nucleotides, the CDR3 is TGTGCCAGCAGTTACTCTCAGGGTGTAGATGGCTACACCTTC.

The rearrangement links TRBV5-1 to TRBJ1-5, with D perhaps matching TRBD1 (6 bases). V was pared by 4 bases and J by 6 bases, with 17 bases between. The CDR3 runs to 15 residues. Looked up from germline, CDR1 is SGHRS and CDR2 is YFSETQ. In DNA form, the CDR3 reads TGCGCCAGCAGCCCGGTGGGGGCGTCGGGTCAGCCCCAGCATTTT. Amino acid sequence: CASSPVGASGQPQHF.

V usage is TRBV7-2 and J usage is TRBJ1-5, with no clear D. There are 13 residues in the CDR3. The V end was cut by 5 bases, the J end by 6 bases, with 11 bases between. CDR1 SGHTA and CDR2 FQGNSA come from the germline V gene. The CDR3 nucleotides are TGTGCCAGCAGCAGAGCGGAGGTTCAGCCCCAGCATTTT. As protein: CASSRAEVQPQHF.

The chain links TRBV7-9 to TRBJ1-5; 7 nucleotides agree with TRBD1. Germline trimming cut 6 bases from V and 5 bases from J; bases unmatched to any gene: 4. The CDR3 is 13 amino acids. Germline-derived CDR1 and CDR2 are SEHNR and FQNEAQ (reference sequence). Here the CDR3 reads CASRGTGDQPQHF. CDR3 in DNA: TGTGCCAGCAGGGGTACAGGGGATCAGCCCCAGCATTTT.

The chain carries TRBV27 and TRBJ1-2; 8 bases match TRBD1. Germline loops: CDR1 MNHEY, CDR2 SMNVEV (reference sequence). The ends lost 6 bases at V and 7 bases at J; junction bases unmatched: 4. The CDR3 sequence is 12 residues long. DNA of the CDR3: TGTGCCAGCAGATCAGGGGGCTTTGGCTACACCTTC. It specifies CASRSGGFGYTF.

This chain uses TRBV5-4 with TRBJ1-4, with 10 bases aligning to TRBD1. The germline gives CDR1 SGHNT, CDR2 YYREEE (reference sequence). This CDR3 spans 15 amino acids. V shed 0 bases, J shed 11 bases, and the junction held 7 bases outside the gene matches. DNA of the CDR3: TGTGCCAGCAGCTTGGGTGGACAGGGGGGACAGAAACTGTTTTTT. It translates to CASSLGGQGGQKLFF. Complete variable domain (other parts from reference TRBV5-4 and TRBJ1-4): ETGVTQSPTHLIKTRGQQVTLRCSSQSGHNTVSWYQQALGQGPQFIFQYYREEENGRGNFPPRFSGLQFPNYSSELNVNALELDDSALYLCASSLGGQGGQKLFFGSGTQLSVL.

In the case of this clone: The identical CDR3 is also encoded by other nucleotide sequences in the sample. The CDR3 sequence: CASSQGGSEQYF. The DNA for the CDR3 is TGCGCCAGCAGCCAAGGGGGATCCGAGCAGTACTTC. This chain links TRBV5-1 with TRBJ2-7, with D possibly being TRBD1 (6 bases). The V and J ends lost 4 bases and 6 bases respectively, with 11 bases between them. The CDR3 is 12 amino acids. Germline V gene sequence: CDR1 SGHRS, CDR2 YFSETQ.

This clone was seen only once. The V and J genes are TRBV7-2 and TRBJ2-3; TRBD2 matches 7 bases. V lost 1 base to trimming and J lost 5 bases; unmatched junction nucleotides: 3. Germline V lookup: CDR1 SGHTA, CDR2 FQGNSA. The CDR3 extends over 14 amino acids. The CDR3 DNA is TGTGCCAGCAGCTTAGTTGGGGGGGTAGATACGCAGTATTTT. Translating gives CASSLVGGVDTQYF.

The rearrangement uses TRBV4-1 and TRBJ2-7; perhaps TRBD2 as D (6 bases). Trimming left V 2 bases short and J 7 bases short, with 15 bases between. CDR1 and CDR2 from the germline V gene are MGHRA and YSYEKL. The CDR3 is 14 residues long. The CDR3 protein is CASSQNTGGTEQYF. CDR3 sequence (DNA): TGCGCCAGCAGCCAAAATACCGGGGGAACGGAGCAGTACTTC.

The rearrangement links TRBV2 to TRBJ1-2; no definite D call. From germline, CDR1 is SNHLY and CDR2 FYNNEI. V lost 0 bases to trimming and J lost 4 bases, with 6 bases between them. This CDR3 spans 13 amino acids. CDR3 DNA: TGTGCCAGCAGTGAAGCCACTAGCTATGGCTACACCTTC. Its protein is CASSEATSYGYTF.

This clone appeared a single time. CDR3 nucleotide sequence: TGTGCCAGCAGTTTACTAAGACAGAGCTCCTACGAGCAGTACTTC. Residues: CASSLLRQSSYEQYF. The V and J genes are TRBV7-9 and TRBJ2-7, with a possible D match to TRBD1 (5 bases). The CDR3 is 15 amino acids. CDR1 and CDR2 (germline): SEHNR, FQNEAQ (reference sequence). Deletions cut 6 bases from V and 0 bases from J, with 15 bases between.

The CDR3, as DNA: TGTGCAAGTCGCTTAGGCGGAGAGTTGACTGAAGCTTTCTTT. It translates to CASRLGGELTEAFF. This chain links TRBV12-2 with TRBJ1-1. TRBV12-2 is an annotated pseudogene. This CDR3 is 14 amino acids long.

The chain uses TRBV3-1 (or the pseudogene TRBV3-2) and TRBJ2-1; the match to TRBD2 covers 14 bases. Per germline, CDR1 LGHDT and CDR2 YNNKEL (reference sequence). The CDR3 totals 15 residues. Trimming cost V 1 base and J 9 bases; bases outside gene matches: 2. CDR3: CASSQGLAGGSEQFF. The CDR3 region has the DNA TGTGCCAGCAGCCAAGGACTAGCGGGGGGGTCTGAGCAGTTCTTC.

The V gene is TRBV28, the J gene TRBJ1-3; D is possibly TRBD1 (6 bases). The germline V and J ends were trimmed by 5 bases and 0 bases, with 14 bases remaining between them. Per the germline V gene, CDR1 is MDHEN and CDR2 is SYDVKM. There are 16 residues in the CDR3. CDR3 sequence: CASSRSGVPSGNTIYF. CDR3 DNA sequence: TGTGCCAGCAGTAGATCAGGGGTACCCTCTGGAAACACCATATATTTT.

Points on this clone: An end of the junction differs from the germline gene, which may be a read error. The chain has TRBV19 and TRBJ2-1; the match to TRBD1 covers 10 bases. The CDR3 has 12 residues. In germline, CDR1 is LNHDA, CDR2 SQIVND (reference sequence). The CDR3 DNA follows: TGTGCCAGTAGTCGGGACAGGGGACCACCAATCTTC. Protein product: CASSRDRGPPIF.

This sequence joins TRBV4-1 and TRBJ1-6; no reliable D call. CDR1 is MGHRA, CDR2 YSYEKL, per germline. The CDR3 is 17 amino acids. Trimming shortened V by 4 bases and J by 5 bases, and 18 bases separated the two germline ends. CDR3 bases: TGCGCCAGCAGCCTCCCTACTGCCGGGTTCGATAATTCACCCCTCCACTTT. Protein product: CASSLPTAGFDNSPLHF.

The V and J genes are TRBV6-5 and TRBJ2-2, with TRBD1 as a possible D gene (6 bases). Trimming removed 6 bases from V and 1 base from J, with 9 bases in between. The germline gives CDR1 MNHEY, CDR2 SVGAGI. The CDR3 is 14 residues long. DNA for the CDR3: TGTGCCAGCAGGAAGGGACAGAACACCGGGGAGCTGTTTTTT. Amino acids: CASRKGQNTGELFF.

As concerns this clone: The junction and the germline gene differ at one end; a read error may be behind it. The chain recombines TRBV28 with TRBJ1-4; TRBD1 is a possible D gene (5 bases). There are 13 residues in the CDR3. CDR1 is MDHEN, CDR2 SYDVKM, per germline. The CDR3 spells CATSRRGDEKLFF. CDR3 nucleotides: TGTGCCACCAGTAGAAGGGGCGATGAAAAACTGTTTTTT. The whole variable domain, filled in from reference TRBV28 and TRBJ1-4, reads DVKVTQSSRYLVKRTGEKVFLECVQDMDHENMFWYRQDPGLGLRLIYFSYDVKMKEKGDIPEGYSVSREKKERFSLILESASTNQTSMYLCATSRRGDEKLFFGSGTQLSVL.

The chain carries TRBV19 and TRBJ2-3; tentatively, D is TRBD1 (6 bases). The CDR3 covers 16 residues. V gave up 4 bases and J gave up 5 bases, with 19 bases separating them. CDR1 and CDR2 from the germline V gene are LNHDA and SQIVND (reference sequence). CDR3 sequence: CASSNSRGEIIDTQYF. The DNA for the CDR3 is TGTGCCAGTAGTAACAGCAGGGGTGAGATCATAGATACGCAGTATTTT.